This T cell receptor (beta chain) was recovered during a study of cytomegalovirus exposure and HLA in healthy donors. Study at large: In an early release, HLA-typed donors contributed approximately 82 million unique TCR sequences.

The PCR contained 60 Vbeta and 13 Jbeta primers. Sequencing was performed with immunoSEQ multiplex PCR; in TCRdb, only in-frame clones are kept and a portion is missing. In the table there are around 55,000 clones, around 78% of which are singletons. This clone was seen a few times. The sequenced sample consisted of PBMCs. This clonotype originated in a female donor in good health and CMV-seronegative.

The CDR3 spells CASSDSGATGDTQYF. CDR3 DNA sequence: TGTGCCAGCAGTGATAGCGGGGCGACGGGAGATACGCAGTATTTT. V and J are TRBV6-1 and TRBJ2-3; 8 positions agree with TRBD2. The CDR3 is 15 amino acids. The V gene's germline CDR1 is MNHNS and CDR2 SASEGT. V lost 3 bases to trimming and J lost 5 bases; unmatched junction nucleotides: 7.